Included here is one T cell receptor (beta chain) sequence, with context. The target antigen is unknown. The CDR3 length is 13 residues. Per germline, CDR1 MNHEY and CDR2 SMNVEV (reference sequence). V lost 8 bases and J lost 5, with 13 bases in between. The data are from a study of identical twins. General observations from the study: Alpha sequences out of frame and shared by twins had excess low generation probability. Insertion counts were lower in abundant cord blood beta clonotypes, a trend that memory repertoires did not show.

TCRdb processed the 5' RACE reads anew with MiXCR; each CDR3 protein has one entry. The data contain about 920,000 distinct CDR3 sequences, 9% to 15% of them singletons. The same sample was also used in a study of yellow fever vaccine responses in identical twins.

This chain uses TRBV27 with TRBJ1-5; D is uncertain. Sequencing used PBMCs. The sequence was obtained from a woman in her late teens or twenties in good health. In DNA, the CDR3 is TGTGCCAGCGCCCCGGGAGCGGATCAGCCCCAGCATTTT. This encodes CASAPGADQPQHF.